A selection of T cell receptor beta chains follows, all from one sample in a study of cytomegalovirus exposure and HLA in healthy donors. Using immunoSEQ multiplex PCR, the repertoire was profiled, and TCRdb retains in-frame clones only, with some absent. The table records more than 110,000 clones, 80% of them present only once. The sample was PBMCs. The origin of the receptors is a man over 45 in good health and CMV-seronegative. The CDR3 runs from the conserved cysteine through the conserved F or W. A D gene is named only where the DNA matches it firmly. Clone size is not always given. Where it is, it says once, few, many or a class for expanded clones.

size: NA; V: TRBV7-9; J: TRBJ2-1; D: NA; CDR3: CASSLAGQGGEQFF; DNA: TGTGCCAGCAGCTTAGCGGGGCAGGGGGGCGAGCAGTTCTTC
size: NA; V: TRBV19; J: TRBJ2-5; D: NA; CDR3: CASSMGGGRGARETQYF; DNA: TGTGCCAGTAGTATGGGGGGCGGGAGAGGGGCCCGAGAGACCCAGTACTTC
size: NA; V: TRBV30; J: TRBJ2-5; D: NA; CDR3: CAWGHAIGTQYF; DNA: TGTGCCTGGGGCCACGCCATTGGGACCCAGTACTTC
size: NA; V: TRBV29-1; J: TRBJ2-5; D: NA; CDR3: CSVGTAGQETQYF; DNA: TGCAGCGTCGGGACAGCGGGCCAAGAGACCCAGTACTTC
size: NA; V: TRBV30; J: TRBJ1-2; D: NA; CDR3: CAWRPGFGYGYTF; DNA: TGTGCCTGGAGACCAGGGTTCGGCTATGGCTACACCTTC
size: NA; V: TRBV5-6; J: TRBJ1-2; D: NA; CDR3: CASSFYSAGVHYGYTF; DNA: TGTGCCAGCAGCTTCTATTCGGCAGGGGTTCACTATGGCTACACCTTC
size: NA; V: TRBV19; J: TRBJ2-1; D: NA; CDR3: CASSIFRNEQFF; DNA: TGTGCCAGTAGTATTTTCCGGAATGAGCAGTTCTTC
size: NA; V: TRBV5-1; J: TRBJ2-2; D: TRBD1; CDR3: CASSSGQLTTGELFF; DNA: TGCGCCAGCAGCTCGGGACAGCTAACCACCGGGGAGCTGTTTTTT
size: NA; V: TRBV6-5; J: TRBJ2-7; D: NA; CDR3: CASGRGFYEQYF; DNA: TGTGCCAGCGGGAGGGGGTTCTACGAGCAGTACTTC
size: once; V: TRBV2; J: TRBJ1-3; D: TRBD1; CDR3: CASRYTGAGNTIYF; DNA: TGTGCCAGCAGATATACAGGGGCTGGAAACACCATATATTTT
size: NA; V: TRBV5-1; J: TRBJ2-7; D: NA; CDR3: CASSKTPGGPREQYF; DNA: TGCGCCAGCAGCAAAACCCCCGGGGGACCCCGCGAGCAGTACTTC
size: NA; V: TRBV2; J: TRBJ2-5; D: NA; CDR3: CASSARTGREETQYF; DNA: TGTGCCAGCAGTGCTAGGACAGGGAGGGAGGAGACCCAGTACTTC
size: NA; V: TRBV27; J: TRBJ2-7; D: NA; CDR3: CASAVTGTGNEQYF; DNA: TGTGCCAGCGCAGTGACAGGGACTGGAAACGAGCAGTACTTC
size: once; V: TRBV30; J: TRBJ1-5; D: NA; CDR3: CAWSDRVNQPQHF; DNA: TGTGCCTGGAGTGACAGGGTGAATCAGCCCCAGCATTTT
size: NA; V: TRBV29-1; J: TRBJ1-2; D: TRBD1; CDR3: CSVQSGDRGYGYTF; DNA: TGCAGCGTCCAGTCCGGGGACAGGGGCTATGGCTACACCTTC
size: NA; V: TRBV4-2; J: TRBJ1-5; D: TRBD1; CDR3: CASSLSHDRGGQPQHF; DNA: TGTGCCAGCAGCCTTTCCCACGACAGGGGTGGTCAGCCCCAGCATTTT
size: NA; V: TRBV6-1; J: TRBJ2-3; D: TRBD2; CDR3: CASSPERGADTQYF; DNA: TGTGCCAGCAGCCCGGAGCGGGGAGCAGATACGCAGTATTTT
size: NA; V: TRBV7-9; J: TRBJ1-3; D: NA; CDR3: CASSSDGGAGNTIYF; DNA: TGTGCCAGCAGCTCGGATGGGGGGGCTGGAAACACCATATATTTT
size: NA; V: TRBV5-1; J: TRBJ1-6; D: NA; CDR3: CASSFIAGDNSPLHF; DNA: TGCGCCAGCAGCTTTATAGCCGGAGATAATTCACCCCTCCACTTT
size: NA; V: TRBV9; J: TRBJ2-7; D: NA; CDR3: CASSSPDREQYF; DNA: TGTGCCAGCAGCTCCCCCGACAGGGAGCAGTACTTC
size: NA; V: TRBV9; J: TRBJ2-2; D: TRBD2; CDR3: CASSVGGLPNTGELFF; DNA: TGTGCCAGCAGCGTAGGGGGACTACCGAACACCGGGGAGCTGTTTTTT
size: NA; V: TRBV18; J: TRBJ1-6; D: NA; CDR3: CASSPPVREGSPLHF; DNA: TGTGCCAGCTCACCACCGGTCAGGGAGGGTTCACCCCTCCACTTT
size: NA; V: TRBV4-1; J: TRBJ2-5; D: NA; CDR3: CASSQLLDSQETQYF; DNA: TGCGCCAGCAGCCAATTATTGGACTCCCAAGAGACCCAGTACTTC
size: NA; V: TRBV7-9; J: TRBJ1-1; D: NA; CDR3: CASGLNTEAFF; DNA: TGTGCCAGTGGCTTGAACACTGAAGCTTTCTTT
size: NA; V: TRBV7-6; J: TRBJ2-7; D: NA; CDR3: CASSLTPGGDSEQYF; DNA: TGTGCCAGCAGCTTAACCCCCGGGGGAGACTCCGAGCAGTACTTC
size: NA; V: TRBV28; J: TRBJ1-3; D: NA; CDR3: CASYSPGLKDTIYF; DNA: TGTGCCAGCTATAGCCCGGGATTGAAGGACACCATATATTTT
size: NA; V: TRBV19; J: TRBJ1-1; D: NA; CDR3: CASHPGDSAGNTEAFF; DNA: TGTGCCAGCCACCCGGGGGATTCCGCAGGGAACACTGAAGCTTTCTTT
size: NA; V: TRBV6-1; J: TRBJ2-7; D: NA; CDR3: CASSTREGYEQYF; DNA: TGTGCCAGCAGTACCCGTGAGGGCTACGAGCAGTACTTC
size: NA; V: TRBV7-3; J: TRBJ1-5; D: NA; CDR3: CASSLIPGQPQHF; DNA: TGTGCCAGCAGCTTAATCCCCGGTCAGCCCCAGCATTTT
size: NA; V: TRBV6-5; J: TRBJ2-7; D: NA; CDR3: CASTSAEIYEQYF; DNA: TGTGCCAGCACCTCCGCGGAGATCTACGAGCAGTACTTC
size: NA; V: TRBV4-1; J: TRBJ2-1; D: NA; CDR3: CASSLGGTHNEQFF; DNA: TGCGCCAGCAGCCTAGGAGGGACCCACAATGAGCAGTTCTTC
size: NA; V: TRBV28; J: TRBJ2-7; D: NA; CDR3: CACQGGVSYEQYF; DNA: TGTGCCTGTCAAGGGGGGGTGTCCTACGAGCAGTACTTC
size: NA; V: TRBV2; J: TRBJ2-7; D: NA; CDR3: CASSPAYEQYF; DNA: TGTGCCAGCAGTCCAGCCTACGAGCAGTACTTC
size: NA; V: TRBV7-8; J: TRBJ1-1; D: NA; CDR3: CASSLVSGGGDTEAFF; DNA: TGTGCCAGCAGCTTAGTTTCGGGGGGAGGGGACACTGAAGCTTTCTTT
size: NA; V: TRBV6-1; J: TRBJ2-7; D: NA; CDR3: CASLQGYEQYF; DNA: TGTGCCAGCTTACAGGGCTACGAGCAGTACTTC
size: NA; V: TRBV19; J: TRBJ1-2; D: NA; CDR3: CASSQDTNNYGYTF; DNA: TGTGCCAGTAGCCAAGACACCAATAACTATGGCTACACCTTC
size: NA; V: TRBV19; J: TRBJ2-5; D: NA; CDR3: CASSIGGFSRETQYF; DNA: TGTGCCAGTAGTATAGGAGGGTTTAGCAGGGAGACCCAGTACTTC
size: once; V: TRBV4-2; J: TRBJ2-2; D: TRBD1; CDR3: CASSQAGLGDREAGELFF; DNA: TGTGCCAGCAGCCAAGCCGGGTTGGGGGACAGGGAGGCCGGGGAGCTGTTTTTT
size: NA; V: TRBV5-6; J: TRBJ2-5; D: NA; CDR3: CASSFGGGEETQYF; DNA: TGTGCCAGCAGCTTCGGTGGGGGCGAAGAGACCCAGTACTTC
size: NA; V: TRBV2; J: TRBJ1-5; D: NA; CDR3: CASRGREGHQPQHF; DNA: TGTGCCAGCAGGGGAAGGGAGGGGCATCAGCCCCAGCATTTT
size: NA; V: TRBV6-5; J: TRBJ1-5; D: NA; CDR3: CASSYKQGSNQPQHF; DNA: TGTGCCAGCAGTTATAAACAGGGTAGCAATCAGCCCCAGCATTTT
size: NA; V: TRBV2; J: TRBJ2-7; D: TRBD2; CDR3: CARDSLAGEVEQYF; DNA: TGTGCCAGAGACTCACTAGCGGGAGAGGTCGAGCAGTACTTC
size: NA; V: TRBV2; J: TRBJ2-7; D: NA; CDR3: CASSRQWTYEQYF; DNA: TGTGCCAGCAGCCGACAGTGGACCTACGAGCAGTACTTC
size: NA; V: TRBV6-1; J: TRBJ2-1; D: TRBD1; CDR3: CASSPQGYYNEQFF; DNA: TGTGCCAGCAGCCCACAGGGGTACTACAATGAGCAGTTCTTC
size: NA; V: TRBV28; J: TRBJ1-2; D: NA; CDR3: CASSLSQEGGYTF; DNA: TGTGCCAGCAGTTTATCCCAGGAGGGAGGCTACACCTTC
size: NA; V: TRBV15; J: TRBJ2-1; D: NA; CDR3: CATSRDPTGVAVHNEQFF; DNA: TGTGCCACCAGCAGAGATCCGACGGGGGTAGCGGTCCACAATGAGCAGTTCTTC
size: NA; V: TRBV15; J: TRBJ2-2; D: TRBD2; CDR3: CATSRPRTSGGAGELFF; DNA: TGTGCCACCAGCAGACCCCGGACTAGCGGGGGGGCCGGGGAGCTGTTTTTT
size: NA; V: TRBV7-9; J: TRBJ2-1; D: TRBD1; CDR3: CASSSDRGPYNEQFF; DNA: TGTGCCAGCAGCTCCGACAGGGGCCCTTACAATGAGCAGTTCTTC
size: NA; V: TRBV29-1; J: TRBJ1-2; D: TRBD1; CDR3: CSVGTGGRGYGYTF; DNA: TGCAGCGTGGGGACAGGGGGCCGGGGCTATGGCTACACCTTC
size: NA; V: TRBV5-1; J: TRBJ2-2; D: NA; CDR3: CASSLEGPQGPNTGELFF; DNA: TGCGCCAGCAGCTTGGAGGGCCCACAGGGACCAAACACCGGGGAGCTGTTTTTT
size: few; V: TRBV5-4; J: TRBJ1-2; D: TRBD1; CDR3: CASSLSGTGKNGYTF; DNA: TGTGCCAGCAGCTTGTCGGGGACAGGGAAGAATGGCTACACCTTC
size: NA; V: TRBV2; J: TRBJ1-5; D: TRBD1; CDR3: CASVQGVSEAQHF; DNA: TGTGCCAGCGTACAGGGGGTCTCAGAGGCCCAGCATTTT
size: NA; V: TRBV7-9; J: TRBJ2-2; D: TRBD2; CDR3: CASSFARGSGANTGELFF; DNA: TGTGCCAGCAGCTTCGCCAGGGGTAGCGGGGCGAACACCGGGGAGCTGTTTTTT
size: once; V: TRBV21-1; J: TRBJ2-3; D: NA; CDR3: CASRKRGGGDTQYF; DNA: TGTGCCAGCAGAAAGCGGGGGGGCGGAGATACGCAGTATTTT
size: once; V: TRBV11-2; J: TRBJ2-5; D: TRBD2; CDR3: CASSQRLAGSETQYF; DNA: TGTGCCAGCAGCCAGAGACTAGCGGGGTCCGAGACCCAGTACTTC
size: NA; V: TRBV18; J: TRBJ1-1; D: NA; CDR3: CASSPNLPNTEAFF; DNA: TGTGCCAGCTCACCAAATCTCCCGAACACTGAAGCTTTCTTT
size: NA; V: TRBV4-2; J: TRBJ2-3; D: TRBD2; CDR3: CASSQSPGGPTDTQYF; DNA: TGTGCCAGCAGCCAATCGCCGGGAGGACCCACAGATACGCAGTATTTT
size: NA; V: TRBV25-1; J: TRBJ2-1; D: TRBD1; CDR3: CASSVGTGGNEQFF; DNA: TGTGCCAGCAGTGTCGGGACAGGGGGCAATGAGCAGTTCTTC
size: NA; V: TRBV7-8; J: TRBJ1-4; D: NA; CDR3: CASSFSNRGEKLFF; DNA: TGTGCCAGCAGCTTTAGTAACCGGGGGGAAAAACTGTTTTTT
size: NA; V: TRBV7-8; J: TRBJ1-2; D: NA; CDR3: CASSLGWEDYGYTF; DNA: TGTGCCAGCAGCTTAGGCTGGGAGGACTATGGCTACACCTTC